A selection of T cell receptor beta chains follows, all from one sample in a study of blood T cell repertoires in COVID-19. Profiled with immunoSEQ multiplex PCR; TCRdb holds only in-frame clones, not every one. The table has about 320,000 clones, over 85% seen once. The sample was peripheral blood. The receptors come from a woman in her 30s with COVID-19, enrolled during active disease. Both conserved end residues are part of each CDR3. A D gene is named only where the DNA matches it firmly. Not all rows give a size; the values are once, few, many and, for expanded clones, a class.

>once|TRBD1|TRBV28|TRBJ1-2
TGTGCCAGCAGACTCTTCCGGGACAGCTGGGATGGCTACACCTTC
CASRLFRDSWDGYTF
>-|TRBD2|TRBV27|TRBJ2-1
TGTGCCAGCAGTTTTTTAGGACTAGCGGCCTACAATGAGCAGTTCTTC
CASSFLGLAAYNEQFF
>-|-|TRBV7-9|TRBJ2-1
TGTGCCAGCAGCTTCGGGAGCTCCTACAATGAGCAGTTCTTC
CASSFGSSYNEQFF
>-|TRBD1|TRBV5-1|TRBJ2-5
TGCGCCAGCAGCTTGGGGAATACAGGGGGAAGACATGGACCGAAAGAGACCCAGTACTTC
CASSLGNTGGRHGPKETQYF
>-|-|TRBV6-5|TRBJ2-1
TGTGCCAGCAGTTCCCTGGAGCTCCATGGGGAGCAGTTCTTC
CASSSLELHGEQFF
>-|-|TRBV28|TRBJ1-3
TGTGCCAGCAAATTAAGGGGCTCTGGAAACACCATATATTTT
CASKLRGSGNTIYF
>-|TRBD2|TRBV30|TRBJ2-5
TGTGCCTGGACCTTTCCTAGGGCGGGGGAAGAGACCCAGTACTTC
CAWTFPRAGEETQYF
>-|TRBD2|TRBV11-2|TRBJ2-5
TGTGCCAGCAGCTTACTCATAGCGGGGCCGCAAGAGACCCAGTACTTC
CASSLLIAGPQETQYF
>-|-|TRBV27|TRBJ1-6
TGTGCCAGCCTTGACTCCCCGGATCTTTTATCGAAGAACTCACCCCTCCACTTT
CASLDSPDLLSKNSPLHF
>-|TRBD1|TRBV5-4|TRBJ2-1
TGTGCCAGCAGCTACGGGACAGGGGGCTCCTATGAGCAGTTCTTC
CASSYGTGGSYEQFF
>once|-|TRBV3-1/TRBV3-2|TRBJ1-1
TGTGCCAGCAGCCAAGTCCAGATGAACACTGAAGCTTTCTTT
CASSQVQMNTEAFF
>-|-|TRBV9|TRBJ1-2
TGTGCCAGCAGCGAATTCCTGGAGGGGGAGGGGTATGGCTACACCTTC
CASSEFLEGEGYGYTF
>-|-|TRBV7-9|TRBJ2-7
TGTGCCAGCAGCTCTGCCGGAGGGTTCGAATACTTC
CASSSAGGFEYF
>-|-|TRBV11-3|TRBJ2-3
TGTGCCAGCAGCTTAGCCCCAGGGTTGGATACGCAGTATTTT
CASSLAPGLDTQYF
>-|-|TRBV10-2|TRBJ2-7
TGCGCCAGCAGTGGGACAACCAACTACGAGCAGTACTTC
CASSGTTNYEQYF
>-|-|TRBV19|TRBJ2-1
TGTGCCAGTAGTATCACAACAAATGAGCAGTTCTTC
CASSITTNEQFF
>-|-|TRBV18|TRBJ2-1
TGTGCCAGCTCACCTACGGGGGCCTACAATGAGCAGTTCTTC
CASSPTGAYNEQFF
>-|-|TRBV7-8|TRBJ2-1
TGTGCCAGCAGGTTCGGGGGAAACTCCTACAATGAGCAGTTCTTC
CASRFGGNSYNEQFF
>-|-|TRBV28|TRBJ1-6
TGTGCCAGCACGAGTCAGGATTTGTATAATTCACCCCTCCACTTT
CASTSQDLYNSPLHF
>-|-|TRBV5-1|TRBJ2-2
TGCGCCAGCAGGCTGTGGGCTACAGGGATTGGGACCGGGGAGCTGTTTTTT
CASRLWATGIGTGELFF
>-|TRBD2|TRBV11-2|TRBJ2-3
TGTGCCAGCAGCTGGGCGGGGGGGTCAGATACGCAGTATTTT
CASSWAGGSDTQYF
>once|-|TRBV3-1/TRBV3-2|TRBJ1-3
TGTGCCAGCAGCCAAGTGGGCTTTACGGCTGGAAACACCATATATTTT
CASSQVGFTAGNTIYF
>once|-|TRBV9|TRBJ1-3
TGTGCCAGCAGCGCCCACGGGTTCTCTGGAAACACCATATATTTT
CASSAHGFSGNTIYF
>few|-|TRBV5-1|TRBJ2-7
TGCGCCAGCAGCCTACAGGGAAACGAGCAGTACTTC
CASSLQGNEQYF
>-|-|TRBV7-8|TRBJ1-1
TGTGCCAGCAGCTTAGGTGGGAGAGGAGCCACTGAAGCTTTCTTT
CASSLGGRGATEAFF
>-|-|TRBV15|TRBJ2-7
TGTGCCACCAGCAGAGTCAACAAAAATACCTACGAGCAGTACTTC
CATSRVNKNTYEQYF
>-|-|TRBV5-1|TRBJ2-1
TGCGCCTCTACGTCGGCGGGACCCCGTGACCATGAGCAGTTCTTC
CASTSAGPRDHEQFF
>-|-|TRBV9|TRBJ1-2
TGTGCCAGCAGCGTGGAGGGTGGCTACACCTTC
CASSVEGGYTF
>-|TRBD1|TRBV5-5|TRBJ1-1
TGTGCCAGCAGCGTATCCGGGACAGGGGTTTTTTCTGAAGCTTTCTTT
CASSVSGTGVFSEAFF
>-|TRBD1|TRBV5-6|TRBJ1-2
TGTGCCAGCAGCTCTGGACTGACAGGGCGCGGCTACACCTTC
CASSSGLTGRGYTF
>-|-|TRBV11-2|TRBJ1-1
TGTGCCAGCAGCCTTAGGACAGACAACACTGAAGCTTTCTTT
CASSLRTDNTEAFF
>-|-|TRBV18|TRBJ1-1
TGTGCCAGCTCACCGCGGAATCAGAACACTGAAGCTTTCTTT
CASSPRNQNTEAFF
>-|-|TRBV2|TRBJ2-7
TGTGCCAGCAGTGCATCCCTTAAGAGATACGAGCAGTACTTC
CASSASLKRYEQYF
>-|TRBD2|TRBV10-2|TRBJ2-3
TGCGCCAGCAGTCCTCCCACGACTAGCCGTCGGAATACGCAGTATTTT
CASSPPTTSRRNTQYF
>-|TRBD2|TRBV27|TRBJ2-1
TGTGCCAGCAGTCCAGTAGCGGGGGGGCGTGGTGAGCAGTTCTTC
CASSPVAGGRGEQFF
>once|-|TRBV28|TRBJ1-2
TGTGCCAGCAGTTTGGCCAGGGGCGCAACTAACTATGGCTACACCTTC
CASSLARGATNYGYTF
>-|-|TRBV13|TRBJ1-5
TGTGCCAGCAGCTTAGGTCGGGAAGATCAGCCCCAGCATTTT
CASSLGREDQPQHF
>-|-|TRBV4-1|TRBJ1-3
TGCGCCAGCAGCCAACGAGGCGGGGCGCCTGGAAACACCATATATTTT
CASSQRGGAPGNTIYF
>-|-|TRBV27|TRBJ2-3
TGTGCCAGCAGTTTATCCCCTTTCACAGATACGCAGTATTTT
CASSLSPFTDTQYF
>-|-|TRBV20-1|TRBJ1-2
TGCAGTGCTAGTGCGGGGGGGACGGGGTATGGCTACACCTTC
CSASAGGTGYGYTF
>-|-|TRBV6-5|TRBJ2-2
TGTGCCAGCAGCTCCAGCGGGGAGCTGTTTTTT
CASSSSGELFF
>-|-|TRBV11-3|TRBJ2-1
TGTGCCAGCAGCTTATACTCGATTGATGAGCAGTTCTTC
CASSLYSIDEQFF
>-|TRBD1|TRBV7-9|TRBJ1-6
TGTGCCAGCAGCCCGACAGGGGTCAATTCACCCCTCCACTTT
CASSPTGVNSPLHF
>-|-|TRBV7-2|TRBJ1-5
TGTGCCAGCAGCTCCTCCGGGAGGGGCAGGAGCAATCAGCCCCAGCATTTT
CASSSSGRGRSNQPQHF
>-|-|TRBV19|TRBJ2-5
TGTGCCAGTAGTCTGGGACGGCCAGGGGCCCAGTACTTC
CASSLGRPGAQYF
>-|-|TRBV6-5|TRBJ1-1
TGTGCCAGCCAAGTGACTGGAGAGGACACTGAAGCTTTCTTT
CASQVTGEDTEAFF
>-|TRBD1|TRBV25-1|TRBJ1-1
TGTGCCAGCAGTGCAGGGGGCGCATTAAAGGCTTTCTTT
CASSAGGALKAFF
>-|TRBD2|TRBV14|TRBJ2-1
TGTGCCAGCAGCCAAGGGCTAGCGGGGGGGCTAAGCTCCTACAATGAGCAGTTCTTC
CASSQGLAGGLSSYNEQFF
>few|-|TRBV28|TRBJ2-2
TGTGCCAGCCGCTCAGCGGGCGGCGGCACCGGGGAGCTGTTTTTT
CASRSAGGGTGELFF
>few|TRBD2|TRBV3-1/TRBV3-2|TRBJ2-5
TGTGCCAGCAGCCAAGGTGTAGGAACGGGGGGGCCCTTGGAGACCCAGTACTTC
CASSQGVGTGGPLETQYF